Presented here are 31 T cell receptor beta chains from one specimen sequenced in a study of beta chain features in type 1 diabetes. The entirety of the isolated RNA underwent reverse transcription, so expressed TCRB transcripts were sequenced. Method: immunoSEQ multiplex PCR; TCRdb's copy keeps in-frame clones and lacks some. Of fewer than 550,000 clones listed, roughly an eighth are singletons. The sample comprised naive CD4+ T cells from blood. The receptors originated from a woman aged 18-29 years in good health.

The chain couples TRBV25-1 to TRBJ1-1, with D perhaps matching TRBD1 (6 bases). V lost 7 bases to trimming and J lost 0 bases, with 9 bases between them. The CDR3 is made up of 13 amino acids. The V gene's germline CDR1 is MGHDK and CDR2 SYGVNS. As DNA, the CDR3 is TGTGCCAGCAAGCAGGGGATGAACACTGAAGCTTTCTTT. This translates into CASKQGMNTEAFF.

The chain links TRBV15 to TRBJ2-1, with D unclear. Looked up from germline, CDR1 is LNHNV and CDR2 is YYDKDF (reference sequence). Trimming took off 0 bases at V and 0 bases at J, with 15 bases between the two ends. The CDR3 runs 18 residues. The CDR3 protein is CATSRDKYGGSSYNEQFF. DNA for the CDR3: TGTGCCACCAGCAGAGATAAGTACGGCGGAAGCTCCTACAATGAGCAGTTCTTC.

The chain links TRBV2 to TRBJ2-1; D is tentatively TRBD1 or TRBD2 (6 bases each). V lost 8 bases, J lost 2 bases, and 13 bases lay in between. CDR3 length: 14 residues. CDR1 and CDR2 (germline): SNHLY, FYNNEI. CDR3 DNA sequence: TGTGCCAGCCAATCGAGGGGGGCCTACAATGAGCAGTTCTTC. Amino acid sequence: CASQSRGAYNEQFF.

This clone was recorded a few times. The CDR3 DNA reads TGTGCCATCTCCCAATGGGGAACAGATACGCAGTATTTT. This translates into CAISQWGTDTQYF. This chain connects TRBV15 to TRBJ2-3; D not resolved. The length of the CDR3 is 13 residues. The V gene's germline CDR1 is LNHNV and CDR2 YYDKDF (reference sequence). V gave up 10 bases and J gave up 3 bases, with 14 bases separating them.

The chain has TRBV4-3 and TRBJ1-2; possibly TRBD1 for D (5 bases). Germline-derived CDR1 and CDR2 are LGHNA and YSLEER. V lost 0 bases and J 2 bases, leaving 19 bases between the germline ends. The CDR3 has 18 amino acids. The CDR3 region is CASSQDTAGSLRNYGYTF. CDR3 nucleotide sequence: TGCGCCAGCAGCCAAGATACGGCAGGGAGTTTAAGAAACTATGGCTACACCTTC.

This clone was observed a few times. V usage is TRBV2 and J usage is TRBJ2-6, with 7 bases lining up with TRBD1. Germline assignment: CDR1 SNHLY and CDR2 FYNNEI. V was pared by 4 bases and J by 0 bases, with 6 bases of the junction left unmatched. CDR3 length: 17 residues. CDR3 protein: CASSAGTVRSGANVLTF. DNA of the CDR3: TGTGCCAGCAGTGCAGGGACAGTCCGCTCTGGGGCCAACGTCCTGACTTTC.

This clone was picked up a small number of times. V usage is TRBV14 and J usage is TRBJ1-6; D gene unclear. The germline V gene has CDR1 SGHDN and CDR2 FVKESK. The germline V and J ends were trimmed by 6 bases and 8 bases, with 11 bases remaining between them. The CDR3 covers 13 residues. The CDR3 bases are TGTGCCAGCAGTCCCACCCTATATTCACCCCTCCACTTT. Translating gives CASSPTLYSPLHF.

The chain employs TRBV5-6 and TRBJ2-4, with 8 bases matching TRBD1. The CDR3 extends over 13 amino acids. The J segment lost 7 bases and the V segment lost 2 bases, leaving 2 bases of the junction unmatched. Per the germline V gene, CDR1 is SGHDT and CDR2 is YYEEEE. CDR3 in DNA: TGTGCCAGCAGCTTCGGGACAGGCAACATTCAGTACTTC. Its protein is CASSFGTGNIQYF.

This clone was picked up a small number of times. The chain is built from TRBV18 and TRBJ2-3; a possible D gene is TRBD1 (5 bases). In germline, CDR1 is KGHSH, CDR2 LQKENI. Trimming cost V 3 bases and J 1 base, with 8 bases left between them. The CDR3 is made up of 14 amino acids. The CDR3 DNA sequence: TGTGCCAGCTCACCGACAGTAGGCACAGATACGCAGTATTTT. Protein product: CASSPTVGTDTQYF. The variable domain in full, completed from reference TRBV18 and TRBJ2-3, reads NAGVMQNPRHLVRRRGQEARLRCSPMKGHSHVYWYRQLPEEGLKFMVYLQKENIIDESGMPKERFSAEFPKEGPSILRIQQVVRGDSAAYFCASSPTVGTDTQYFGPGTRLTVL.

This chain joins TRBV9 and TRBJ1-2; D gene unclear. Trimming pared 5 bases from V and 4 bases from J, leaving 12 bases between. Germline lookup yields CDR1 SGDLS and CDR2 YYNGEE. This CDR3 comprises 13 residues. CDR3: CASSRDTVYGYTF. The CDR3, as DNA: TGTGCCAGCAGTCGTGACACCGTCTATGGCTACACCTTC.

The gene calls are TRBV7-9 and TRBJ2-5; 10 bases are shared with TRBD1. Matching the DNA end better, TRBJ2-7 makes the J call doubtful. The CDR3 is 15 amino acids. From germline, CDR1 is SEHNR and CDR2 FQNEAQ (reference sequence). CDR3 nucleotide sequence: TGTGCCAGCAGCTTGACCGGGACAGGGGTCCACGAGCAGTACTTC. The encoded protein is CASSLTGTGVHEQYF.

In this sample, this clone turned up a few times. This rearrangement joins TRBV18 to TRBJ2-3; TRBD1 agrees at 10 bases. Germline CDR1 KGHSH, CDR2 LQKENI. The length of the CDR3 is 15 residues. V shed 3 bases, J shed 2 bases, and the junction held 2 bases outside the gene matches. The chain's CDR3 is CASSPRQGATDTQYF. CDR3 DNA: TGTGCCAGCTCACCCCGACAGGGGGCCACAGATACGCAGTATTTT.

About this clone: Other nucleotide sequences from this sample produce the same CDR3. J is TRBJ1-2 and V is TRBV7-9; tentative D call: TRBD1 (6 bases). Looked up from germline, CDR1 is SEHNR and CDR2 is FQNEAQ (reference sequence). Trimming pared 2 bases from V and 6 bases from J, leaving 7 bases between. The length of the CDR3 is 12 residues. The CDR3 is CASSLTGHGYTF. CDR3 nucleotides: TGTGCCAGCAGCTTAACAGGGCATGGCTACACCTTC.

There are a few counts of this clone. The chain carries TRBV6-4 and TRBJ2-3; D possibly matches TRBD1 or TRBD2 (5 bases each). Deletions cut 6 bases from V and 7 bases from J, with 20 bases between. The CDR3 contains 15 residues. Per the germline V gene, CDR1 is MRHNA and CDR2 is SNTAGT. CDR3 sequence: CASSRHRFSGYTQYF. The CDR3 nucleotides read TGTGCCAGCAGCAGACACAGGTTCTCGGGATATACGCAGTATTTT.

The chain couples TRBV27 to TRBJ2-1, with 9 bases identical to TRBD2. Germline V CDR1 and CDR2: MNHEY, SMNVEV (reference sequence). The CDR3 has 17 amino acids. The J segment lost 3 bases and the V segment lost 4 bases, leaving 10 bases of the junction unmatched. The CDR3 spells CASSSPSGGPYYNEQFF. CDR3 DNA sequence: TGTGCCAGCAGTTCCCCAAGCGGGGGGCCCTACTACAATGAGCAGTTCTTC.

The V gene is TRBV11-2, the J gene TRBJ2-1; D ambiguous. From germline, CDR1 is SGHAT and CDR2 FQNNGV. The CDR3 contains 15 residues. V was cut by 3 bases and J by 0 bases, with 9 bases left in between. Written as DNA, the CDR3 is TGTGCCAGCAGCTTGTCGGATAGCTCCTACAATGAGCAGTTCTTC. It codes for CASSLSDSSYNEQFF.

The table lists this clone with a few counts. The genes are TRBV23-1 and TRBJ2-7; possibly TRBD1 or TRBD2 for D (6 bases each). TRBV23-1 is an ORF, with its function uncertain. The V end was cut by 2 bases, the J end by 3 bases, with 20 bases between. The CDR3 contains 17 residues. CDR3 loop: CASSQPWGTGRYYEQYF. Here the CDR3 DNA reads TGCGCCAGCAGTCAACCCTGGGGAACAGGGAGGTACTACGAGCAGTACTTC.

This clone was seen a handful of times. The J gene is TRBJ1-3, the V gene TRBV14; D unclear. The germline V and J ends were trimmed by 1 base and 2 bases, with 12 bases remaining between them. Germline loops: CDR1 SGHDN, CDR2 FVKESK. This CDR3 is 16 amino acids long. The CDR3 DNA is TGTGCCAGCAGCCAAGGCCCGGACCGACCTGGAAACACCATATATTTT. As protein: CASSQGPDRPGNTIYF.

A few counts support this clone. The chain is built from TRBV30 and TRBJ1-5; D might be TRBD1 (5 bases). The V and J ends lost 2 bases and 8 bases respectively, with 13 bases between them. Germline CDR1 is GTSNPN and CDR2 is SVGIG (reference sequence). The CDR3 runs to 13 residues. The CDR3 protein is CAWSRAGPEPQHF. DNA of the CDR3: TGTGCCTGGAGTCGGGCGGGGCCGGAGCCCCAGCATTTT.

The J gene is TRBJ2-1, the V gene TRBV2; 12 nucleotides agree with TRBD2. Losses at the gene ends were 6 bases for V and 5 bases for J; bases not matched to a gene: 8. This CDR3 has 16 amino acids. Germline loops: CDR1 SNHLY, CDR2 FYNNEI. The CDR3 coding sequence is TGTGCCAGCAGCCCTCCGGGACTAGCGGGTGACAATGAGCAGTTCTTC. It is translated as CASSPPGLAGDNEQFF.

The rearrangement joins TRBV5-1 to TRBJ2-6, with D perhaps matching TRBD2 (6 bases). Trimming pared 6 bases from V and 9 bases from J, leaving 16 bases between. This CDR3 contains 14 residues. From germline, CDR1 is SGHRS and CDR2 YFSETQ. The CDR3 loop is CASNPGVGSNVLTF. CDR3 bases: TGCGCCAGCAACCCGGGGGTCGGGAGCAACGTCCTGACTTTC. The variable domain in full, completed from reference TRBV5-1 and TRBJ2-6, reads KAGVTQTPRYLIKTRGQQVTLSCSPISGHRSVSWYQQTPGQGLQFLFEYFSETQRNKGNFPGRFSGRQFSNSRSEMNVSTLELGDSALYLCASNPGVGSNVLTFGAGSRLTVL.

The sample holds a few counts of this clone. The rearrangement links TRBV21-1 to TRBJ2-3; the tabulated D call, TRBD2, remains unverified against the DNA. TRBV21-1 corresponds to a pseudogene. The CDR3 sequence is 18 residues long. The DNA of the CDR3 is TGTGCCAGCAGCAAAGTTAGGGTAGCGGGAGGGCCTATAGATACGCAGTATTTT. Its translation: CASSKVRVAGGPIDTQYF.

The V call is TRBV7-2, the J call TRBJ1-3; D may be TRBD1 (6 bases). From germline, CDR1 is SGHTA and CDR2 FQGNSA. Trimming pared 0 bases from V and 4 bases from J, leaving 10 bases between. The CDR3 sequence is 15 residues long. In DNA form, the CDR3 reads TGTGCCAGCAGCTTAGCAGGACAGAGAGGAAACACCATATATTTT. Its translation: CASSLAGQRGNTIYF.

This clone was counted between two and nine times. This chain uses TRBV19 with TRBJ2-5; 10 nucleotides agree with TRBD2. The CDR3 spans 13 residues. V shed 6 bases and J 5 bases; nucleotides not matched to a gene: 3. CDR1 and CDR2 from the germline V gene are LNHDA and SQIVND (reference sequence). The CDR3 spells CASRPSGSETQYF. CDR3 sequence (DNA): TGTGCCAGTAGACCTAGCGGGAGTGAGACCCAGTACTTC. The full variable domain, completed using reference TRBV19 and TRBJ2-5, is DGGITQSPKYLFRKEGQNVTLSCEQNLNHDAMYWYRQDPGQGLRLIYYSQIVNDFQKGDIAEGYSVSREKKESFPLTVTSAQKNPTAFYLCASRPSGSETQYFGPGTRLLVL.

This clone turned up a few times. The rearrangement links TRBV11-3 to TRBJ2-1, with D unresolved. Looked up from germline, CDR1 is SGHNT and CDR2 is YENEEA. Trimming removed 1 base from V and 8 bases from J, with 9 bases in between. The CDR3 runs 13 residues. The CDR3 DNA reads as TGTGCCAGCAGCTTAGGATCGGGCGATGAGCAGTTCTTC. Amino acids: CASSLGSGDEQFF.

This clone has a handful of counts. The chain links TRBV19 to TRBJ2-5; D may be TRBD2 (5 bases). CDR3 length: 12 residues. CDR1 is LNHDA, CDR2 SQIVND, per germline (reference sequence). With 5 bases removed from V and 7 bases from J, the gap between germline ends came to 11 bases. Written as DNA, the CDR3 is TGTGCCAGTAGTCTTACACGGGGGACCCAGTACTTC. Translating it yields CASSLTRGTQYF.

The rearrangement links TRBV23-1 to TRBJ2-4, with TRBD1 as a possible D gene (5 bases). Being an ORF, TRBV23-1 has a function that is uncertain. The V end lost 3 bases, the J end lost 0 bases, and 15 bases lay between the germline ends. The CDR3 extends over 17 amino acids. CDR3 DNA: TGCGCCAGCAGTCACACAGGCCCACCCCTAGCCAAAAACATTCAGTACTTC. Protein sequence: CASSHTGPPLAKNIQYF.

This clone was seen more than once but under ten times. The chain has TRBV7-2 and TRBJ2-3; D not resolved. With 4 bases removed from V and 6 bases from J, the gap between germline ends came to 5 bases. The CDR3 totals 11 residues. Germline V CDR1 and CDR2: SGHTA, FQGNSA. The CDR3 nucleotides read TGTGCCAGCAGCTCGTTCGATACGCAGTATTTT. Translation gives CASSSFDTQYF.

V usage is TRBV29-1 and J usage is TRBJ2-3; D may be TRBD2 (7 bases). In germline, CDR1 is SQVTM, CDR2 ANQGSEA. The CDR3 covers 12 residues. Between the trimmed V and J ends, which lost 4 bases and 6 bases, there was a span of 11 bases. DNA for the CDR3: TGCAGCGTTGCTGGGGGGGGCGATACGCAGTATTTT. Amino acids: CSVAGGGDTQYF.

This clone was counted between two and nine times. The chain combines TRBV5-1 with TRBJ2-6, with 7 bases identical to TRBD1. The germline V gene encodes CDR1 SGHRS and CDR2 YFSETQ. Germline trimming cut 3 bases from V and 0 bases from J; bases unmatched to any gene: 3. The CDR3 has 16 residues. The CDR3: CASSSGQTSGANVLTF. The CDR3, as DNA: TGCGCCAGCAGCTCGGGACAGACCTCTGGGGCCAACGTCCTGACTTTC.

Only a few counts were recorded for this clone. The chain carries TRBV7-2 and TRBJ2-5; 9 nucleotides agree with TRBD2. Trimming took 3 bases from V and 4 from J; bases not matched to a gene: 3. The germline V gene has CDR1 SGHTA and CDR2 FQGNSA. The CDR3 loop spans 14 amino acids. The CDR3: CASSFSGSPETQYF. For the CDR3, the DNA is TGTGCCAGCAGCTTTAGCGGGAGCCCAGAGACCCAGTACTTC.